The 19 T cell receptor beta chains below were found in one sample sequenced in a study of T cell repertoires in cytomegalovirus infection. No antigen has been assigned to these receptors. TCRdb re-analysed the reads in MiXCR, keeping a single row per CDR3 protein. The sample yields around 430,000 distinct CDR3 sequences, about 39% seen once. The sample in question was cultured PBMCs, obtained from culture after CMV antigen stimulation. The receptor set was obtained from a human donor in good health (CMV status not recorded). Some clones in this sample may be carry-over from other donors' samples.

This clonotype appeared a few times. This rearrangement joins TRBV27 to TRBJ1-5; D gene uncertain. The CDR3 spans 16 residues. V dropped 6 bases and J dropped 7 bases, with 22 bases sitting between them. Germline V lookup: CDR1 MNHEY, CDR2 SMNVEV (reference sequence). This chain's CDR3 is CASSQSGIDSNQPQHF. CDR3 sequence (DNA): TGTGCCAGCAGCCAATCCGGGATTGATAGTAACCAGCCCCAGCATTTT.

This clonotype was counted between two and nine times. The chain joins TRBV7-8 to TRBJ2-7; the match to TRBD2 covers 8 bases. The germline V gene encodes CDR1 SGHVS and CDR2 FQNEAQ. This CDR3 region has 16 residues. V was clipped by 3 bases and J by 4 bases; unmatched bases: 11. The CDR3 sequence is CASSFSGAGVEYEQYF. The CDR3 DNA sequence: TGTGCCAGCAGCTTCTCGGGAGCGGGAGTAGAATACGAGCAGTACTTC.

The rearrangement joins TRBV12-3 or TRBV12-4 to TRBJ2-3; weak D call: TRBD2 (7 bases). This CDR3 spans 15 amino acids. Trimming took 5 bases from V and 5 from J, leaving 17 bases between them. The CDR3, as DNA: TGTGCCAGCAGTCCCTTGGGGGGGGCTCGAGATACGCAGTATTTT. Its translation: CASSPLGGARDTQYF.

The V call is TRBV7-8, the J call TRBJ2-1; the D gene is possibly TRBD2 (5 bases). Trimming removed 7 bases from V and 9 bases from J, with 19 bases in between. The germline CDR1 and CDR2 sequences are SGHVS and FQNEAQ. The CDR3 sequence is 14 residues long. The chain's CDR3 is CASTAVVRDGEQFF. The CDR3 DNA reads TGTGCCAGCACCGCGGTTGTGAGGGATGGTGAGCAGTTCTTC.

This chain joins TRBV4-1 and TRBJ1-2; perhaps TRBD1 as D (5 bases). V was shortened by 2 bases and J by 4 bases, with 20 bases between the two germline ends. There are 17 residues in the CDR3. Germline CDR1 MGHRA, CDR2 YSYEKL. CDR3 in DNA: TGCGCCAGCAGCCAACCCGGGAGGGGACGGCTATTCTATGGCTACACCTTC. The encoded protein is CASSQPGRGRLFYGYTF.

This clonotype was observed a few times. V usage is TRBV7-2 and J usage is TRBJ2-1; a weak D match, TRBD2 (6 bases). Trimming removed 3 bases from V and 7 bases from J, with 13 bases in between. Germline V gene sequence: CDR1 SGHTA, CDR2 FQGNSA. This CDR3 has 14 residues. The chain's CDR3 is CASSFTTRSNEQFF. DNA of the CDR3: TGTGCCAGCAGCTTTACGACTAGGAGTAATGAGCAGTTCTTC.

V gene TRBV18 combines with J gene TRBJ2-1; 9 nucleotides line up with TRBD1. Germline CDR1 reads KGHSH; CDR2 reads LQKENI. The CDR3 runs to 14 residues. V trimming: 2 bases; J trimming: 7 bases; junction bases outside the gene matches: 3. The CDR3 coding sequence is TGTGCCAGCTCACCATACAGGGGGCGGAATGAGCAGTTCTTC. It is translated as CASSPYRGRNEQFF.

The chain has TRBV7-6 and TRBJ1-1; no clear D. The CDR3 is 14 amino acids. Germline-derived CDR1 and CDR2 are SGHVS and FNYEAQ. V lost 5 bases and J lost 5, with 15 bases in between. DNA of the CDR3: TGTGCCAGCAGCCTCTATCGGACGGGGACTGAAGCTTTCTTT. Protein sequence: CASSLYRTGTEAFF.

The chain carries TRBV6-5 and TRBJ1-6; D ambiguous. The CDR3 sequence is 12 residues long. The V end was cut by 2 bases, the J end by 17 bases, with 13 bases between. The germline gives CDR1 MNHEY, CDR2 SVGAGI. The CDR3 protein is CASSYISGPVHF. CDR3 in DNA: TGTGCCAGCAGTTACATTTCCGGACCAGTCCACTTT.

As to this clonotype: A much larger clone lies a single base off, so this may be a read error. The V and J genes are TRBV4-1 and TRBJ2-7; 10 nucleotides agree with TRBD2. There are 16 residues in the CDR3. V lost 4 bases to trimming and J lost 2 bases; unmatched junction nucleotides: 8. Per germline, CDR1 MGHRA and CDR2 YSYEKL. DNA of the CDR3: TGCGCCAGCAGCCGAGATCGACTAGCGGGCGCCTACGAGCAGTACTTC. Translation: CASSRDRLAGAYEQYF.

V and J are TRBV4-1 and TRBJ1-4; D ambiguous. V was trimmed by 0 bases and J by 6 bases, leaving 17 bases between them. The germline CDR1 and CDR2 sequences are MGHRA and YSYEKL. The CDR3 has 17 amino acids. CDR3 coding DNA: TGCGCCAGCAGCCAAGATGCGGCCGGGATGAAGGATGAAAAACTGTTTTTT. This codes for CASSQDAAGMKDEKLFF.

DNA of the CDR3: TGCGCCAGCTTGGACCGATCTGGGGAGGACACTGAAGCTTTCTTT. It is translated as CASLDRSGEDTEAFF. This chain links TRBV10-2 with TRBJ1-1; the D is unclear. The CDR3 sequence is 15 residues long. CDR1 and CDR2 from the germline V gene are WSHSY and SAAADI. Trimming left V 8 bases short and J 3 bases short, with 19 bases between.

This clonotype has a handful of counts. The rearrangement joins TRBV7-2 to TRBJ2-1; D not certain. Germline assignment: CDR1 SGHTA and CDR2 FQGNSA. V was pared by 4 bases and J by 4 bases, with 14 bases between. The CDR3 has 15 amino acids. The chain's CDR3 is CASSSIIGHYNEQFF. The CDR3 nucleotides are TGTGCCAGCAGCTCCATTATAGGTCATTACAATGAGCAGTTCTTC.

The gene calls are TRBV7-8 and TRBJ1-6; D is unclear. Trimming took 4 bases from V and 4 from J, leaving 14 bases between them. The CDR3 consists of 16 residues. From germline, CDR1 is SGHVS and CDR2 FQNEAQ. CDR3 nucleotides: TGTGCCAGCAGCTCAGCATTGGGTAGATATAATTCACCCCTCCACTTT. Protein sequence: CASSSALGRYNSPLHF.

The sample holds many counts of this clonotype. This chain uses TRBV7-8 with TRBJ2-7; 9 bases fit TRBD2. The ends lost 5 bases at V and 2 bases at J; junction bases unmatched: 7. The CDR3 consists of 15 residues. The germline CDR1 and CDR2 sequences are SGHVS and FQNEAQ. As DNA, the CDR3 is TGTGCCAGCAGCCCGCTAGCGGGGAAGCCCTACGAGCAGTACTTC. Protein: CASSPLAGKPYEQYF.

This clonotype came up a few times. The CDR3 here is CSAPGTGFEKLFF. The CDR3 DNA follows: TGCAGTGCTCCCGGGACAGGGTTCGAAAAACTGTTTTTT. The chain carries TRBV20-1 and TRBJ1-4; 9 bases are a match to TRBD1. The length of the CDR3 is 13 residues. Trimming took 5 bases from V and 8 from J; bases not matched to a gene: 6. Germline V gene data show CDR1 as DFQATT and CDR2 as SNEGSKA (reference sequence).

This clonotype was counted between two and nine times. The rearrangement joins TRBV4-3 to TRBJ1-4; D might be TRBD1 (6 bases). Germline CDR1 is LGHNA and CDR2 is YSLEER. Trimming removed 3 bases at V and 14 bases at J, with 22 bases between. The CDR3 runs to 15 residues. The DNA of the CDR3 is TGCGCCAGCAGCCAGTCGGACAGATCGGGGGAGAGTCTGTTTTTT. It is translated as CASSQSDRSGESLFF.

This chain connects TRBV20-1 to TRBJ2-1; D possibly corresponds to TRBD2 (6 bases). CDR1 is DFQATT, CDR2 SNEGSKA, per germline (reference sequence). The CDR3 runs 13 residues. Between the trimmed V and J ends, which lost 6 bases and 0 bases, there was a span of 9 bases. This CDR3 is CSAERASYNEQFF. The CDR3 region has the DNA TGCAGTGCCGAGCGGGCCTCCTACAATGAGCAGTTCTTC.

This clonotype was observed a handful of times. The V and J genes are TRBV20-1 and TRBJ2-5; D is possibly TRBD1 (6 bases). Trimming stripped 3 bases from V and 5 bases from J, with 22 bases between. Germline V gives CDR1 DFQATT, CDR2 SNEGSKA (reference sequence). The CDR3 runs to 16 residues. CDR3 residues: CSASPPQGTFSETQYF. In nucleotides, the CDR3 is TGCAGTGCTAGCCCTCCGCAGGGGACGTTCTCCGAGACCCAGTACTTC.